Detailed here is one T cell receptor beta chain. Using immunoSEQ multiplex PCR, the repertoire was profiled, and TCRdb retains in-frame clones only, with some absent. The sample contains 95,000 to 150,000 clones, roughly 90% of which appear only once. The data were obtained in a study of control samples from healthy donors and cancer patients. This CDR3 is built from 15 residues. Per germline, CDR1 MNHEY and CDR2 SVGAGI. With V trimmed by 10 bases and J by 5 bases, 16 bases remained unmatched. The receptor was isolated from a man between 18 and 35 years old in good health. The sequencing input was blood. The chain carries TRBV6-5 and TRBJ2-7, with 8 bases fitting TRBD2. CDR3 sequence reads: CATYHPTSGRNEQYF. The CDR3 nucleotides are TGTGCCACCTACCACCCCACTAGCGGAAGGAACGAGCAGTACTTC.